The 19 T cell receptor beta chains listed next were all sequenced from one sample in a study of cytomegalovirus exposure and HLA in healthy donors. Primers included in the PCR were 60 Vbeta and 13 Jbeta primers. Repertoires were generated with immunoSEQ multiplex PCR, while TCRdb's copy carries only in-frame clones and drops some. This table holds 55,000 to 70,000 clones, 65% to 75% found once. The specimen sequenced was PBMCs. The receptors originated from a woman in her 30s in good health and CMV-seronegative.

This rearrangement joins TRBV13 to TRBJ2-7; D may be TRBD2 (6 bases). Trimming removed 3 bases from V and 1 base from J, with 10 bases in between. Germline CDR1 reads PRHDT; CDR2 reads FYEKMQ (reference sequence). CDR3 size: 14 residues. Written as DNA, the CDR3 is TGTGCCAGCAGCTTCGGGACTGATTCCTACGAGCAGTACGTC. Its protein is CASSFGTDSYEQYV.

This clone was seen a handful of times. The chain links TRBV7-2 to TRBJ2-1; 8 bases are shared with TRBD1. After removal of 7 bases from V and 5 bases from J, the junction contained 7 bases not matched to a gene. Germline V gene lookup returns CDR1 SGHTA and CDR2 FQGNSA. CDR3 length equals 14 residues. The CDR3 loop is CASTIRQGHNEQFF. DNA for the CDR3: TGTGCCAGCACCATTCGACAGGGGCACAATGAGCAGTTCTTC. Drawing the rest from reference TRBV7-2 and TRBJ2-1, the complete variable domain is GAGVSQSPSNKVTEKGKDVELRCDPISGHTALYWYRQSLGQGLEFLIYFQGNSAPDKSGLPSDRFSAERTGGSVSTLTIQRTQQEDSAVYLCASTIRQGHNEQFFGPGTRLTVL.

This chain joins TRBV27 and TRBJ2-7; D might be TRBD2 (6 bases). Germline loops: CDR1 MNHEY, CDR2 SMNVEV (reference sequence). With 8 bases removed from V and 0 bases from J, the gap between germline ends came to 11 bases. The CDR3 covers 13 residues. The CDR3 is CASSGGASYEQYF. CDR3 bases: TGTGCCAGCTCGGGCGGGGCCTCCTACGAGCAGTACTTC.

The chain couples TRBV7-2 to TRBJ2-3; D is uncertain. Trimming took 1 base from V and 2 from J, leaving 13 bases between them. This CDR3 region has 16 residues. The germline V gene encodes CDR1 SGHTA and CDR2 FQGNSA. This CDR3 is CASSLEISWVTDTQYF. Here the CDR3 DNA reads TGTGCCAGCAGCTTAGAGATTAGCTGGGTCACAGATACGCAGTATTTT.

The chain employs TRBV7-9 and TRBJ2-1, with TRBD1 matching 10 bases. V shed 4 bases, J shed 6 bases, and the junction held 6 bases outside the gene matches. This CDR3 spans 15 amino acids. Germline V gives CDR1 SEHNR, CDR2 FQNEAQ (reference sequence). Here the CDR3 reads CASSSGQGEINEQFF. The CDR3 DNA reads as TGTGCCAGCAGCTCCGGACAGGGGGAGATCAATGAGCAGTTCTTC.

This clone was seen only a few times. The rearrangement links TRBV9 to TRBJ2-2, with 7 positions matching TRBD1. This CDR3 is 15 amino acids long. V shed 3 bases, J shed 5 bases, and the junction held 7 bases outside the gene matches. Germline V gives CDR1 SGDLS, CDR2 YYNGEE. This CDR3 is CASSGKRQGTGELFF. In nucleotides, the CDR3 is TGTGCCAGCAGCGGGAAAAGACAGGGAACCGGGGAGCTGTTTTTT.

This chain connects TRBV28 to TRBJ2-5; 10 bases agree with TRBD2. This CDR3 is 16 amino acids long. Trimming cost V 4 bases and J 5 bases; bases outside gene matches: 10. Germline V lookup: CDR1 MDHEN, CDR2 SYDVKM. CDR3 loop: CASSSELASGSETQYF. The CDR3 DNA follows: TGTGCCAGCAGTTCAGAGTTAGCTAGCGGGAGCGAGACCCAGTACTTC.

This chain uses TRBV7-9 with TRBJ2-1, with 11 bases that match TRBD2. The CDR3 is made up of 16 amino acids. V was clipped by 3 bases and J by 4 bases; unmatched bases: 5. Germline-derived CDR1 and CDR2 are SEHNR and FQNEAQ (reference sequence). CDR3 DNA sequence: TGTGCCAGCAGCTTGGGTAGCGGGAGGGTTTACAATGAGCAGTTCTTC. Its protein product is CASSLGSGRVYNEQFF.

The chain recombines TRBV2 with TRBJ2-5, with D possibly matching TRBD1 (5 bases). The V and J ends lost 11 bases and 3 bases respectively, with 13 bases between them. Germline V lookup: CDR1 SNHLY, CDR2 FYNNEI. The CDR3 sequence is 12 residues long. The chain's CDR3 is CAAPGAEETQYF. The DNA of the CDR3 is TGTGCCGCACCTGGGGCAGAAGAGACCCAGTACTTC.

The chain combines TRBV2 with TRBJ2-3; 10 bases fit TRBD1. Germline V gene data show CDR1 as SNHLY and CDR2 as FYNNEI. This CDR3 spans 14 amino acids. The junction had 5 bases not matched to a gene; V was cut back by 7 bases and J by 4 bases. This chain's CDR3 is CASNPGQGSDTQYF. CDR3 sequence (DNA): TGTGCCAGCAACCCGGGACAGGGGTCAGATACGCAGTATTTT.

This clone was observed a handful of times. The V call is TRBV4-1, the J call TRBJ1-1; TRBD1 might be the D (6 bases). V dropped 4 bases and J dropped 2 bases, with 20 bases sitting between them. The CDR3 is made up of 17 amino acids. Germline loops: CDR1 MGHRA, CDR2 YSYEKL. CDR3 sequence reads: CASSLEDSSWGNTEAFF. CDR3 nucleotide sequence: TGCGCCAGCAGCCTAGAGGACAGCTCTTGGGGAAACACTGAAGCTTTCTTT.

The chain is built from TRBV29-1 and TRBJ1-2; 7 bases match TRBD1. This CDR3 is 13 amino acids long. Trimming cost V 4 bases and J 7 bases; bases outside gene matches: 9. Looked up from germline, CDR1 is SQVTM and CDR2 is ANQGSEA. The CDR3 loop is CSVATGTGCGYTF. The DNA for the CDR3 is TGCAGCGTTGCGACAGGGACGGGCTGTGGCTACACCTTC.

The chain links TRBV28 to TRBJ2-5; 7 positions agree with TRBD1. CDR1 and CDR2 from the germline V gene are MDHEN and SYDVKM. This CDR3 is built from 16 residues. The V and J ends lost 4 bases and 5 bases, in that order; junction bases with no gene match: 13. The CDR3 protein is CASSSPRAGGDETQYF. CDR3 in DNA: TGTGCCAGCAGTTCTCCAAGGGCAGGGGGAGATGAGACCCAGTACTTC.

CDR3 in DNA: TGTGCCACCAGCAGAGCAAACAGGGCGAGCCATCAGCCCCAGCATTTT. Residues: CATSRANRASHQPQHF. The J gene is TRBJ1-5, the V gene TRBV15; TRBD1 might be the D (6 bases). The CDR3 length is 16 residues. Germline V gene data show CDR1 as LNHNV and CDR2 as YYDKDF (reference sequence). V was clipped by 1 base and J by 5 bases, with 15 bases between them.

This clone was seen only a few times. Germline and junction disagree at one end, which may indicate a read error. This chain links TRBV7-2 with TRBJ2-2, with 10 bases identical to TRBD2. CDR1 and CDR2 (germline): SGHTA, FQGNSA. The CDR3 is made up of 16 amino acids. DNA for the CDR3: TGTGCCAGCAGCTTAAGAGCGGGAGGGAACGCCGGGGAGCTGTTTTTT. Its translation: CASSLRAGGNAGELFF.

The V call is TRBV5-3, the J call TRBJ1-4; D not resolved. TRBV5-3 is recorded as an ORF, its role being uncertain. V was shortened by 0 bases and J by 10 bases, with 7 bases between the two germline ends. The CDR3 sequence is 12 residues long. The chain's CDR3 is CARSLGPGKLFF. CDR3 DNA sequence: TGTGCCAGAAGCTTGGGACCGGGAAAACTGTTTTTT.

CDR3: CASTSGLRHEQFF. Here the CDR3 DNA reads TGTGCCAGCACCTCGGGACTTCGACATGAGCAGTTCTTC. V usage is TRBV6-5 and J usage is TRBJ2-1; possible D gene TRBD2, 6 bases. The CDR3 extends over 13 amino acids. The V end was cut by 7 bases, the J end by 8 bases, with 15 bases between. CDR1 and CDR2 from the germline V gene are MNHEY and SVGAGI.

DNA of the CDR3: TGTGCCAGCTCCCTCCGGGACAGGGTTCCTAATGAAAAACTGTTTTTT. Encoded protein: CASSLRDRVPNEKLFF. The rearrangement links TRBV18 to TRBJ1-4; the match to TRBD1 covers 9 bases. From germline, CDR1 is KGHSH and CDR2 LQKENI. J was trimmed by 3 bases and V by 6 bases; bases with no gene match: 8. CDR3 length: 16 amino acids.

There are a few counts of this clone. V usage is TRBV6-5 and J usage is TRBJ1-6, with D possibly matching TRBD1 (5 bases). The ends were cut back, 8 bases at V and 5 bases at J, with 13 bases in the middle. CDR1 and CDR2 from the germline V gene are MNHEY and SVGAGI. The CDR3 length is 14 residues. In DNA, the CDR3 is TGTGCCAGCGGGGCGGACGAACATAATTCACCCCTCCACTTT. Encoded protein: CASGADEHNSPLHF.